This T cell receptor beta chain was documented in a study of monozygotic twins with inflammatory bowel disease. General study results and limits: Repertoire similarity was not found to differ between concordant and discordant twins, possibly from limited power. The analysis did not separate different T cell subtypes.

Template-switch reactions added UMIs with a 6-nucleotide sample barcode. TCRdb reprocessed the 5' RACE reads, keeping one entry per CDR3 protein, no DNA. The sample table sets out approximately 300,000 distinct CDR3 sequences. About this clonotype: Its antigen remains unknown.

Per germline, CDR1 KGHSH and CDR2 LQKENI. This CDR3 has 16 amino acids. The origin of this receptor is a human donor with ulcerative colitis or Crohn's disease, or a healthy co-twin of an affected twin (not recorded which). Sequenced: blood. V gene TRBV18 combines with J gene TRBJ2-7; the D call of TRBD2 rests on TCRdb alone, since no DNA is present to check it. CDR3 loop: CASSRATRGGPYEQYF.